This TCR beta chain derives from a study of T-cell memory formation after mild COVID-19. Whole-study findings and limits: The second-wave clones peaking on day 37 were not confirmed as SARS-CoV-2-specific. Contracting clones from day 15 to 85 showed balanced CD4/CD8; later expanders favored CD4+.

The CDR3 is 14 residues long. The V gene's germline CDR1 is SGHRS and CDR2 YFSETQ. The V gene end was trimmed by 2 bases and the J gene end by 6 bases; junction bases not matched to a gene: 2. Details on this clonotype: The antigen is unknown.

From 5'RACE with constant-segment primers came TCR alpha and TCR beta cDNA libraries that carried sample barcodes and UMIs. TCRdb re-called the 5' RACE reads with MiXCR, one entry per CDR3 protein. The table shows approximately 580,000 distinct CDR3 sequences, with roughly 22% occurring only once. The clonotype was recovered from an adult woman who had mild COVID-19 (a few samples of this study predate the infection). Cell type and time point are not known. V usage is TRBV5-1 and J usage is TRBJ2-1, with TRBD1 matching over 10 bases. Sequenced material: PBMCs or a T cell subset sorted from them (not recorded which). CDR3 protein: CASSFGTGANEQFF. The CDR3 DNA reads as TGCGCCAGCAGCTTCGGGACAGGGGCCAATGAGCAGTTCTTC.